These 18 T cell receptor beta chains were sequenced from one sample in a study of technical replicates of blood from a few donors. The protocol was immunoSEQ multiplex PCR, while the TCRdb copy is restricted to in-frame clones and leaves out a portion. The repertoire holds around 71,000 clones, with roughly 90% as singletons. Sequenced material: T cells isolated from PBMCs. The receptors originated from a human donor in good health.

The rearrangement links TRBV28 to TRBJ1-1, with D perhaps matching TRBD1 (5 bases). This CDR3 region has 14 residues. V shed 4 bases and J shed 12 bases, with 21 bases lying between them. Germline CDR1 MDHEN, CDR2 SYDVKM. CDR3 coding DNA: TGTGCCAGCAGTTCTCCCGGGGCAGGAGGGAAATCTTTCTTT. It translates to CASSSPGAGGKSFF.

The chain is built from TRBV6-5 and TRBJ1-2; D unresolved. The CDR3 runs to 15 residues. CDR1 is MNHEY, CDR2 SVGAGI, per germline. Trimming pared 0 bases from V and 3 bases from J, leaving 11 bases between. CDR3 sequence (DNA): TGTGCCAGCAGTTACTCTTTTGAGCCTTACTATGGCTACACCTTC. Translated: CASSYSFEPYYGYTF.

This chain uses TRBV6-5 with TRBJ2-5; TRBD2 matches at 8 bases. Losses at the gene ends were 0 bases for V and 4 bases for J; bases not matched to a gene: 7. This CDR3 has 16 residues. The germline V gene encodes CDR1 MNHEY and CDR2 SVGAGI. This CDR3 is CASSYSTGRVSETQYF. As DNA, the CDR3 is TGTGCCAGCAGTTACTCGACCGGGAGGGTTTCAGAGACCCAGTACTTC.

This chain links TRBV28 with TRBJ1-2, with a weak D call TRBD1 (5 bases). With 5 bases removed from V and 5 bases from J, the gap between germline ends came to 12 bases. Germline values: CDR1 MDHEN, CDR2 SYDVKM. The CDR3 is 13 residues long. The CDR3 reads CASSGAHKYGYTF. In DNA, the CDR3 is TGTGCCAGCAGTGGGGCCCACAAGTATGGCTACACCTTC.

The chain uses TRBV4-2 and TRBJ2-1, with TRBD2 as a possible D gene (6 bases). Germline V gives CDR1 LGHNA, CDR2 YNFKEQ. V dropped 1 base and J dropped 11 bases, with 27 bases sitting between them. This CDR3 has 18 amino acids. The DNA for the CDR3 is TGTGCCAGCAGCCAAGGTTCTTTTTTGCGGGACTTAGCAATTAAGCAGTTCTTC. It yields the protein CASSQGSFLRDLAIKQFF.

The J gene is TRBJ1-1, the V gene TRBV28; 7 nucleotides line up with TRBD1. The CDR3 totals 12 residues. The germline gives CDR1 MDHEN, CDR2 SYDVKM. V dropped 1 base and J dropped 8; count of bases not matched to a gene: 1. The CDR3 bases are TGTGCCAGCAGTTTATACAGGGGCGAAGCTTTCTTT. This codes for CASSLYRGEAFF.

The chain is built from TRBV25-1 and TRBJ2-7; possible D gene TRBD1, 5 bases. The CDR3 length is 13 residues. The V and J ends lost 4 bases and 3 bases respectively, with 10 bases between them. Looked up from germline, CDR1 is MGHDK and CDR2 is SYGVNS. The CDR3 DNA sequence: TGTGCCAGCAGTGTGACAGTATTCTACGAGCAGTACTTC. It translates to CASSVTVFYEQYF.

The chain carries TRBV27 and TRBJ2-3, with 7 nucleotides matching TRBD2. Germline loops: CDR1 MNHEY, CDR2 SMNVEV (reference sequence). The CDR3 contains 15 residues. V shed 3 bases, J shed 1 base, and the junction held 4 bases outside the gene matches. As DNA, the CDR3 is TGTGCCAGCAGTTTGAATCGGGAGGGCACAGATACGCAGTATTTT. It codes for CASSLNREGTDTQYF.

V is TRBV6-6 and J is TRBJ2-7; maybe TRBD2 (5 bases). The germline CDR1 and CDR2 sequences are MNHNY and SVGAGI (reference sequence). The CDR3 has 13 residues. Trimming took off 3 bases at V and 2 bases at J, with 8 bases between the two ends. CDR3 bases: TGTGCCAGCAGTTATCAGCGGACCTACGAGCAGTACTTC. It encodes CASSYQRTYEQYF.

The chain combines TRBV28 with TRBJ2-7; 7 bases align to TRBD1. The ends lost 8 bases at V and 2 bases at J; junction bases unmatched: 9. CDR1 MDHEN and CDR2 SYDVKM come from the germline V gene. The CDR3 runs 14 residues. The CDR3 DNA reads as TGTGCCAGCCTAGGACAGGCTATTACCTACGAGCAGTACTTC. Protein product: CASLGQAITYEQYF.

This clone has a handful of counts. The chain has TRBV5-1 and TRBJ2-6; no definite D call. The ends were cut back, 8 bases at V and 0 bases at J, with 6 bases in the middle. The CDR3 covers 13 residues. From germline, CDR1 is SGHRS and CDR2 YFSETQ. In DNA, the CDR3 is TGCGCCAGTCATAGCTCTGGGGCCAACGTCCTGACTTTC. Protein: CASHSSGANVLTF. Looking up the rest from reference TRBV5-1 and TRBJ2-6 gives the full variable domain: KAGVTQTPRYLIKTRGQQVTLSCSPISGHRSVSWYQQTPGQGLQFLFEYFSETQRNKGNFPGRFSGRQFSNSRSEMNVSTLELGDSALYLCASHSSGANVLTFGAGSRLTVL.

This chain links TRBV28 with TRBJ1-2; possibly TRBD1 for D (6 bases). Trimming cost V 7 bases and J 3 bases, with 21 bases left between them. Germline CDR1 is MDHEN and CDR2 is SYDVKM. This CDR3 has 16 residues. The CDR3 reads CASKGDRMANDYGYTF. Written as DNA, the CDR3 is TGTGCCAGCAAGGGAGACAGGATGGCAAATGACTATGGCTACACCTTC.

The chain couples TRBV4-2 to TRBJ2-5; tentatively, D is TRBD1 (5 bases). The length of the CDR3 is 13 residues. CDR1 is LGHNA and CDR2 is YNFKEQ in the germline V gene. Between the trimmed V and J ends, which lost 3 bases and 5 bases, there was a span of 10 bases. DNA of the CDR3: TGTGCCAGCAGCCAGGGGCGTGAGGAGACCCAGTACTTC. Amino acid sequence: CASSQGREETQYF.

The CDR3 loop is CASTDRGRGQPQHF. CDR3 sequence (DNA): TGTGCCAGCACGGACAGGGGAAGAGGTCAGCCCCAGCATTTT. The chain links TRBV28 to TRBJ1-5, with 9 bases identical to TRBD1. The CDR3 sequence is 14 residues long. After removal of 7 bases from V and 6 bases from J, the junction contained 7 bases not matched to a gene. Germline V gene lookup returns CDR1 MDHEN and CDR2 SYDVKM.

The CDR3 is CASSLSGGNTEAFF. The CDR3, as DNA: TGCGCCAGCAGCTTGTCGGGGGGGAACACTGAAGCTTTCTTT. This sequence joins TRBV5-1 and TRBJ1-1, with D perhaps TRBD1 (5 bases). V lost 1 base and J lost 1, with 8 bases in between. The CDR3 is made up of 14 amino acids. Germline CDR1 reads SGHRS; CDR2 reads YFSETQ. The full variable domain, in which reference TRBV5-1 and TRBJ1-1 provide the parts outside the CDR3, is KAGVTQTPRYLIKTRGQQVTLSCSPISGHRSVSWYQQTPGQGLQFLFEYFSETQRNKGNFPGRFSGRQFSNSRSEMNVSTLELGDSALYLCASSLSGGNTEAFFGQGTRLTVV.

The gene calls are TRBV14 and TRBJ1-1; weak D call: TRBD1 (5 bases). The CDR3 totals 11 residues. Trimming pared 1 base from V and 11 bases from J, leaving 8 bases between. Germline assignment: CDR1 SGHDN and CDR2 FVKESK. The CDR3 DNA reads TGTGCCAGCAGCCAAGCGGGGGGGGCTTTCTTT. Protein: CASSQAGGAFF.

The rearrangement joins TRBV2 to TRBJ2-1, with 10 bases fitting TRBD1. Germline-derived CDR1 and CDR2 are SNHLY and FYNNEI. CDR3 length: 16 amino acids. Losses at the gene ends were 0 bases for V and 2 bases for J; bases not matched to a gene: 1. CDR3 in amino acids: CASSEAGTGAYNEQFF. Written as DNA, the CDR3 is TGTGCCAGCAGTGAAGCTGGGACAGGGGCCTACAATGAGCAGTTCTTC.

The rearrangement links TRBV28 to TRBJ2-7; TRBD2 matches 13 bases. CDR1 MDHEN and CDR2 SYDVKM come from the germline V gene. CDR3 length equals 15 residues. The junction had 7 bases not matched to a gene; V was cut back by 6 bases and J by 5 bases. The CDR3 sequence: CASSLLAGGPHEQYF. DNA for the CDR3: TGTGCCAGCAGCTTACTAGCGGGAGGGCCCCACGAGCAGTACTTC. The full variable domain, completed using reference TRBV28 and TRBJ2-7, is DVKVTQSSRYLVKRTGEKVFLECVQDMDHENMFWYRQDPGLGLRLIYFSYDVKMKEKGDIPEGYSVSREKKERFSLILESASTNQTSMYLCASSLLAGGPHEQYFGPGTRLTVT.